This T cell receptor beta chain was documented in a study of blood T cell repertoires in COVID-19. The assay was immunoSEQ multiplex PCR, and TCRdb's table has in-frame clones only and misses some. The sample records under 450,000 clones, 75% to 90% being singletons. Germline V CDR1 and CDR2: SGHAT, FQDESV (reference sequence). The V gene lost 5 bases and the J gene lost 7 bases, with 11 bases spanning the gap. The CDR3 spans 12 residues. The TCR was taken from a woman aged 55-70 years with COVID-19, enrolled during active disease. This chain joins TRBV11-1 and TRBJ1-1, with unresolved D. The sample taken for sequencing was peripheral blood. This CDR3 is CASSPTGSEAFF. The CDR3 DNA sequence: TGTGCCAGCAGCCCCACGGGGAGTGAAGCTTTCTTT. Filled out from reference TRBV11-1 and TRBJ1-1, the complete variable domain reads EAEVAQSPRYKITEKSQAVAFWCDPISGHATLYWYRQILGQGPELLVQFQDESVVDDSQLPKDRFSAERLKGVDSTLKIQPAELGDSAMYLCASSPTGSEAFFGQGTRLTVV.